A single T cell receptor beta chain is shown here with its context. Its antigen is undetermined. Other nucleotide sequences in the sample specify the same CDR3. This entry belongs to a study of shared clonotypes between healthy human individuals. The study, taken as a whole, reports: Rarefaction indicated that sorted-subset sequencing remained incomplete although depth was large.

Genomic DNA (from each subset) was split evenly across several immunoSEQ plates. About 30,000 T cell genomes (approximately 180 ng DNA) went into each sorted-subset replicate. The assay was immunoSEQ multiplex PCR, and TCRdb's table has in-frame clones only and misses some. The data hold 2 million to 2.5 million clones, with more than 90% observed a single time. Deletions cut 6 bases from V and 4 bases from J, with 10 bases between. This CDR3 spans 12 amino acids. Germline V gene data show CDR1 as LNHDA and CDR2 as SQIVND (reference sequence). Memory CD4+ cells were the fraction left after CD45RA+ naive selection.

The chain couples TRBV19 to TRBJ2-7, with a weak D call TRBD1 (6 bases). Sequencing used naive CD4+ T cells sorted from blood. Subset in this sample: CD45RA+ positively selected. The sequence was collected from a man aged 18 to 30 in good health. CDR3 loop: CASSLQGYEQYF. In DNA form, the CDR3 reads TGTGCCAGTAGCCTCCAGGGGTACGAGCAGTACTTC.